This TCR beta chain was profiled in a study of control samples from healthy donors and cancer patients. Assay used: immunoSEQ multiplex PCR; TCRdb lists only in-frame clones, some missing. The sample includes about 160,000 clones, just under 95% of them seen just once. This sequence originates from a woman aged 40-49 years in good health. The sequenced sample consisted of blood.

The CDR3 is CASSRQGNEQYF. The CDR3 DNA sequence: TGTGCCAGCAGCAGGCAGGGAAACGAGCAGTACTTC. The V call is TRBV7-2, the J call TRBJ2-7; D is possibly TRBD1 (5 bases). V was pared by 5 bases and J by 5 bases, with 10 bases between. CDR1 and CDR2 from the germline V gene are SGHTA and FQGNSA. The CDR3 is 12 residues long.